This T cell receptor beta chain was retrieved from a study of blood T cell repertoires in COVID-19. Study-level background: T cells, B-cell-depleted T cells, or PBMCs supplied cDNA or gDNA.

The CDR3 totals 15 residues. In germline, CDR1 is LNHDA, CDR2 SQIVND (reference sequence). V dropped 8 bases and J dropped 2 bases, with 16 bases sitting between them. This table comes from immunoSEQ multiplex PCR, and its TCRdb copy is limited to in-frame clones, with some not included. Counted here are about 98,000 clones, nearly 90% occurring once; the ten biggest clones make up around 2%. Sequenced material: peripheral blood. The chain uses TRBV19 and TRBJ1-5, with TRBD1 as a possible D gene (6 bases). This TCR was recovered from a man aged 45 to 65 with active COVID-19. CDR3 region: CASSRGGVGNQPQHF. In nucleotides, the CDR3 is TGTGCCAGTTCCAGGGGAGGGGTGGGCAATCAGCCCCAGCATTTT. The variable domain in full, with the rest retrieved from reference TRBV19 and TRBJ1-5, is DGGITQSPKYLFRKEGQNVTLSCEQNLNHDAMYWYRQDPGQGLRLIYYSQIVNDFQKGDIAEGYSVSREKKESFPLTVTSAQKNPTAFYLCASSRGGVGNQPQHFGDGTRLSIL.